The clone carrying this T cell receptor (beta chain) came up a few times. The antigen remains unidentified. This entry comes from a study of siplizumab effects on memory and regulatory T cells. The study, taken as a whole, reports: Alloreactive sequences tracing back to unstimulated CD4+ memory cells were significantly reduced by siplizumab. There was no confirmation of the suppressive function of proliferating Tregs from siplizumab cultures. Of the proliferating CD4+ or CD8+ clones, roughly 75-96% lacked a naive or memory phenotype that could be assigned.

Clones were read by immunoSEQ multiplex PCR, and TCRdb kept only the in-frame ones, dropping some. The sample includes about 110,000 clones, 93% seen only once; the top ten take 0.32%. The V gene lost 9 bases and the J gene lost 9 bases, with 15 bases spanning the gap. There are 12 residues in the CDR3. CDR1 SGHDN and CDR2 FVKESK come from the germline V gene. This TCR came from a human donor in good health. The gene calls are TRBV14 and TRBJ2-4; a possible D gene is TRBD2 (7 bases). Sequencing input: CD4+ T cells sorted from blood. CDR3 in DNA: TGTGCCAGTCAACAGGGCGGGGGCATTCAGTACTTC. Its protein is CASQQGGGIQYF.